The clone carrying this TCR beta chain has just one count. As processed by the authors: Estimates of nucleated cell counts were drawn from the amplification of reference gene primers. The protocol was immunoSEQ multiplex PCR, while the TCRdb copy is restricted to in-frame clones and leaves out a portion. V and J calls plus clone size are reproduced from that table; the DNA served to infer D and trimming. The table lists about 400,000 clones, roughly 87% of them singletons. The record originates from a study of blood T cell repertoires in COVID-19. Background on the study: The samples span acute and convalescent COVID-19 from the United States, Italy and Spain.

Participants were aged 18 to 89 years from around 26 US areas. Self-reported history from a screening survey and questionnaire set each donor's cohort. CDR1 and CDR2 (germline): LGHNA, YNFKEQ. The V gene end was trimmed by 8 bases and the J gene end by 2 bases; junction bases not matched to a gene: 9. This CDR3 has 14 residues. This sequence originates from a woman under 30 with acute COVID-19. The V and J genes are TRBV4-2 and TRBJ2-7; 7 bases line up with TRBD1. The specimen was PBMCs or T cells enriched from blood (not recorded which). The CDR3 DNA follows: TGTGCCAGCTCCCGAGAGACAGGGCCCTACGAGCAGTACTTC. The encoded protein is CASSRETGPYEQYF.